Below are 8 T cell receptor beta chains sequenced from a single sample in a study of blood T cell repertoires in COVID-19. Profiled with immunoSEQ multiplex PCR; TCRdb holds only in-frame clones, not every one. The sample comprises tens of thousands of clones, 87% of which are singletons, and approximately 5% rests with the top ten. The specimen sequenced was peripheral blood. The receptor set was obtained from a human donor in a cohort sampled during active COVID-19.

This clone was detected only once. The CDR3 nucleotides read TGTGCCAGCAGCCCAACAGCAGGTAGCTCCTACAATGAGCAGTTCTTC. This translates into CASSPTAGSSYNEQFF. The gene calls are TRBV7-6 and TRBJ2-1; D ambiguous. The CDR3 totals 16 residues. Germline V CDR1 and CDR2: SGHVS, FNYEAQ. Deletions cut 5 bases from V and 0 bases from J, with 14 bases between.

V and J are TRBV15 and TRBJ2-3; 8 positions agree with TRBD1. This CDR3 is 15 amino acids long. Per the germline V gene, CDR1 is LNHNV and CDR2 is YYDKDF (reference sequence). V shed 1 base and J 0 bases; nucleotides not matched to a gene: 0. Written as DNA, the CDR3 is TGTGCCACCAGCAGAGGGGACAGGAGCACAGATACGCAGTATTTT. Amino acid sequence: CATSRGDRSTDTQYF.

The V and J genes are TRBV5-4 and TRBJ1-1, with 7 bases identical to TRBD1. V lost 0 bases and J lost 0; bases outside the gene matches: 8. This CDR3 is 17 amino acids long. From germline, CDR1 is SGHNT and CDR2 YYREEE (reference sequence). CDR3 coding DNA: TGTGCCAGCAGCTTGGTACAGGGGACGAAGGTGAACACTGAAGCTTTCTTT. As protein: CASSLVQGTKVNTEAFF.

J is TRBJ1-3 and V is TRBV18; 11 nucleotides align to TRBD1. The CDR3 totals 15 residues. V was pared by 6 bases and J by 2 bases, with 3 bases of the junction left unmatched. CDR1 and CDR2 (germline): KGHSH, LQKENI. The CDR3 sequence: CASSQDRGPGNTIYF. Here the CDR3 DNA reads TGTGCCAGCTCCCAGGACAGGGGGCCTGGAAACACCATATATTTT.

The genes are TRBV12-3 or TRBV12-4 and TRBJ1-5; no reliable D call. The CDR3 contains 13 residues. V was cut by 4 bases and J by 1 base, with 5 bases left in between. CDR3 in DNA: TGTGCCAGCAGTTATGAGAGCAATCAGCCCCAGCATTTT. Translation gives CASSYESNQPQHF.

The chain is built from TRBV25-1 and TRBJ2-1; 7 positions match TRBD1. Germline V CDR1 and CDR2: MGHDK, SYGVNS. V shed 7 bases and J 9 bases; nucleotides not matched to a gene: 3. This CDR3 has 11 amino acids. The CDR3 is CASMKGAEQFF. Here the CDR3 DNA reads TGTGCCAGCATGAAGGGGGCTGAGCAGTTCTTC.

The genes are TRBV21-1 and TRBJ2-1; the table's D call, TRBD2, has no DNA check behind it. TRBV21-1 counts as a pseudogene. The CDR3 runs 14 residues. The CDR3 nucleotides are TGTGCCAGCAGGACTAGCGGGAGTTTCAATGAGCAGTTCTTC. It encodes CASRTSGSFNEQFF.

This clone was seen a single time. This rearrangement joins TRBV28 to TRBJ2-5, with D perhaps TRBD1 (5 bases). The CDR3 consists of 13 residues. The germline V gene encodes CDR1 MDHEN and CDR2 SYDVKM. Trimming removed 5 bases from V and 1 base from J, with 8 bases in between. CDR3: CASSGHPQETQYF. CDR3 bases: TGTGCCAGCAGTGGACACCCCCAAGAGACCCAGTACTTC.